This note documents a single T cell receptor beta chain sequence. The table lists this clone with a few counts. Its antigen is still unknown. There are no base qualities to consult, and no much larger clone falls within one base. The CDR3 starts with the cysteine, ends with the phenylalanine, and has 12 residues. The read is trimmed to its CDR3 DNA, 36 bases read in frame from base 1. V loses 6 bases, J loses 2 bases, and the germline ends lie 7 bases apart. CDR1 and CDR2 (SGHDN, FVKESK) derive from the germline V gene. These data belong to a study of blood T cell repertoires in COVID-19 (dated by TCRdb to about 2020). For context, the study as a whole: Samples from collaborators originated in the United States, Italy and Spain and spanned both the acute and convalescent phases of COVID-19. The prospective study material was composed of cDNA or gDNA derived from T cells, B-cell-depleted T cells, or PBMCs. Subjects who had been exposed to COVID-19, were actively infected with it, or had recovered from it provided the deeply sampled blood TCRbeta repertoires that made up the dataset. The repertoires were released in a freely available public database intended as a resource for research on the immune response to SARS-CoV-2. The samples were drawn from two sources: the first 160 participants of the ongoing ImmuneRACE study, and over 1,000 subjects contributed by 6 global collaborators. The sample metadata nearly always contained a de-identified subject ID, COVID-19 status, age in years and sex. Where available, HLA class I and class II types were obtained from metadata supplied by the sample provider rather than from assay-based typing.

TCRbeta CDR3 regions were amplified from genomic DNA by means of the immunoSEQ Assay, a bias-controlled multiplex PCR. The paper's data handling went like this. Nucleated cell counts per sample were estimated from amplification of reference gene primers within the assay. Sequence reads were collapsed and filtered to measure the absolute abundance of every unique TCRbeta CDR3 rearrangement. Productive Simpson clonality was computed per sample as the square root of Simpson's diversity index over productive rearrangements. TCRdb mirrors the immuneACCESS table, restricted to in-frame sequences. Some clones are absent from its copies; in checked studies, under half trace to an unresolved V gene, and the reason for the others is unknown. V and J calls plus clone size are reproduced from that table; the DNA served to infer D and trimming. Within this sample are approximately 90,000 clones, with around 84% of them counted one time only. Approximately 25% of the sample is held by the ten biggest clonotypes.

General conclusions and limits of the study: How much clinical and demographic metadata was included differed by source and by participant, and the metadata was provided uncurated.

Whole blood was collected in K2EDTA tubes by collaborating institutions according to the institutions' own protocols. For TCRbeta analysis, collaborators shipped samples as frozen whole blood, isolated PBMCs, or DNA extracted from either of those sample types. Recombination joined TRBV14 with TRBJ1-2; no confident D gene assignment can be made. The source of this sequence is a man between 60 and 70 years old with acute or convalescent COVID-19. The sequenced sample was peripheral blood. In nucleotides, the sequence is TGTGCCAGCAGGGGAGCAAACTATGGCTACACCTTC. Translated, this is CASRGANYGYTF.